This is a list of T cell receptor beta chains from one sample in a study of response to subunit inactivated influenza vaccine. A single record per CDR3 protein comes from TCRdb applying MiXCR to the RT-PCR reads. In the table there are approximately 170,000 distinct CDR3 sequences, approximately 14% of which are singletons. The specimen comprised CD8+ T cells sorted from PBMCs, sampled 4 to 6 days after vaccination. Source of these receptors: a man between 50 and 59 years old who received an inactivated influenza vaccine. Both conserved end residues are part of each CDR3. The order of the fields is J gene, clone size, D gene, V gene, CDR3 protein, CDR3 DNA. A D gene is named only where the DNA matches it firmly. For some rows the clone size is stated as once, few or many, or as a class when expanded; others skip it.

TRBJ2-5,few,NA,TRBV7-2,CASSSGYETQYF,TGTGCCAGCAGCTCTGGGTATGAGACCCAGTACTTC
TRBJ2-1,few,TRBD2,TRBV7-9,CASSFYSGFYNEQFF,TGTGCCAGCAGCTTCTATAGCGGGTTCTACAATGAGCAGTTCTTC
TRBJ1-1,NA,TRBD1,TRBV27,CATRQGQKAFF,TGTGCCACCCGTCAGGGACAGAAAGCTTTCTTT
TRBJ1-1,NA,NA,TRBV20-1,CSAADTEAFF,TGCAGTGCAGCCGACACTGAAGCTTTCTTT
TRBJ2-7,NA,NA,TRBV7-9,CASSPGFREQYF,TGTGCCAGCAGCCCGGGCTTTAGGGAGCAGTACTTC
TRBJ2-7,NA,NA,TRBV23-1,CASSQSAAHLQGDLSYEQYF,TGCGCCAGCAGTCAATCCGCCGCTCATCTCCAGGGAGACCTATCCTACGAGCAGTACTTC
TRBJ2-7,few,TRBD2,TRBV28,CASSPSGGRGEQYF,TGTGCCAGCAGCCCCAGCGGGGGTAGAGGGGAGCAGTACTTC
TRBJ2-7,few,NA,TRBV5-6,CASSSGTLGHEQYF,TGTGCCAGCAGCTCCGGGACACTCGGGCACGAGCAGTACTTC
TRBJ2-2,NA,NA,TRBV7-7,CASSWELDTGELFF,TGTGCTAGCAGCTGGGAGTTAGACACCGGGGAGCTGTTTTTT
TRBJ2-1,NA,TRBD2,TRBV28,CASSSATSGKNNYNEQFF,TGTGCCAGCAGTTCCGCAACTAGCGGGAAGAATAACTACAATGAGCAGTTCTTC
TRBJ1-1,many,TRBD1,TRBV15,CATSRYGTANTEAFF,TGTGCCACCAGCAGATACGGGACAGCGAACACTGAAGCTTTCTTT
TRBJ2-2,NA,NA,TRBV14,CASSQGVAILTGSGELFF,TGTGCCAGCAGCCAAGGTGTAGCCATTCTTACAGGGTCCGGGGAGCTGTTTTTT
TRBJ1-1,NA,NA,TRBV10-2,CASSVVSGTTEAFF,TGCGCCAGCAGTGTAGTATCGGGGACAACTGAAGCTTTCTTT
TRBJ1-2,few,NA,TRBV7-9,CASSSLRSTADYGYTF,TGTGCCAGCAGCTCTCTGAGGTCGACCGCAGATTATGGCTACACCTTC
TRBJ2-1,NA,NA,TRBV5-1,CASSPGRTSSYNEQFF,TGCGCCAGCAGCCCTGGACGGACAAGCTCCTACAATGAGCAGTTCTTC
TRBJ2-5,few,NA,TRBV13,CASSRNIGPKETQYF,TGTGCCAGCAGCCGAAACATCGGGCCTAAAGAGACCCAGTACTTC
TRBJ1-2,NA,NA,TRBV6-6,CASSYPDPGYTF,TGTGCCAGCAGTTACCCGGACCCTGGCTACACCTTC
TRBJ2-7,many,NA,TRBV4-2,CASSQENYGSYEQYF,TGTGCCAGCAGCCAAGAAAACTACGGGTCCTACGAGCAGTACTTC
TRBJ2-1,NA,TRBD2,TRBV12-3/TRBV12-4,CASSTLAGSPGEQFF,TGTGCCAGCAGTACTCTAGCGGGGAGCCCCGGTGAGCAGTTCTTC
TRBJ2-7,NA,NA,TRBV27,CASGSMDSTYEQYF,TGTGCCAGCGGATCCATGGACAGCACCTACGAGCAGTACTTC
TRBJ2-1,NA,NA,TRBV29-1,CSVKTFYEQFF,TGCAGCGTGAAGACTTTCTATGAGCAGTTCTTC
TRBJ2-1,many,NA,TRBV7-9,CASSLELRGQNNEQFF,TGTGCCAGCAGCTTAGAGCTCCGGGGACAAAACAATGAGCAGTTCTTC
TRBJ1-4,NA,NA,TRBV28,CASSPSIRGQLFF,TGTGCCAGCAGTCCATCTATTCGAGGGCAACTGTTTTTT
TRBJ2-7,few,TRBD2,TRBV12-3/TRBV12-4,CASSAGGPGYEQYF,TGTGCCAGCAGTGCGGGGGGCCCGGGGTACGAGCAGTACTTC
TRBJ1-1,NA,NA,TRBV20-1,CSAPKLNTEAFF,TGCAGTGCCCCAAAGTTGAACACTGAAGCTTTCTTT